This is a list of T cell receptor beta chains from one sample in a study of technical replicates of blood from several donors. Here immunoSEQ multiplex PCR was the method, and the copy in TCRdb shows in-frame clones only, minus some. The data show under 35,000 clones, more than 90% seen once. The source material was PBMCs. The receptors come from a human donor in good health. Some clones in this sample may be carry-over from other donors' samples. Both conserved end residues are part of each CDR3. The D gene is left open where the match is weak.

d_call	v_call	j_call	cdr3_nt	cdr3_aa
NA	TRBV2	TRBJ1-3	TGTGCCAGCAGCACAGGGTTTGGAAACACCATATATTTT	CASSTGFGNTIYF
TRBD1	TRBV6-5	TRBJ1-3	TGTGCCAGCAGAGGACAGGCGTCCTCTGGAAACACCATATATTTT	CASRGQASSGNTIYF
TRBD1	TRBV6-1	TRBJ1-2	TGTGCCGGGGGTCCTGGGGACAGACTTAACTATGGCTACACCTTC	CAGGPGDRLNYGYTF
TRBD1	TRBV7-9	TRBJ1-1	TGTGCCAGCAGCCAGCGACAGGGGGTGAACACTGAAGCTTTCTTT	CASSQRQGVNTEAFF
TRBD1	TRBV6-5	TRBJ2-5	TGTGCCAGCAGTAAGGGACAGGGGGCGCGGGGGACCCAGTACTTC	CASSKGQGARGTQYF
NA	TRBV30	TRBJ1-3	TGTGCCTGGATCGGTTCTGGAAACACCATATATTTT	CAWIGSGNTIYF
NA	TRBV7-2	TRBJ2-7	TGTGCCAGCAGCTCACAACAGGGTCACTACGAGCAGTACTTC	CASSSQQGHYEQYF
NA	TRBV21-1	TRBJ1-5	TGTGCCAGCGGCGCAACTCTAGGTCAGCCCCAGCATTTT	CASGATLGQPQHF
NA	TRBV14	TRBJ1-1	TGTGCCAGCAGCCAAGTTTATCAGGGCTCTGAAGCTTTCTTT	CASSQVYQGSEAFF
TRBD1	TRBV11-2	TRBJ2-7	TGTGCCAGCAGCTTAACCAGGGGGAGAAACGAGCAGTACTTC	CASSLTRGRNEQYF